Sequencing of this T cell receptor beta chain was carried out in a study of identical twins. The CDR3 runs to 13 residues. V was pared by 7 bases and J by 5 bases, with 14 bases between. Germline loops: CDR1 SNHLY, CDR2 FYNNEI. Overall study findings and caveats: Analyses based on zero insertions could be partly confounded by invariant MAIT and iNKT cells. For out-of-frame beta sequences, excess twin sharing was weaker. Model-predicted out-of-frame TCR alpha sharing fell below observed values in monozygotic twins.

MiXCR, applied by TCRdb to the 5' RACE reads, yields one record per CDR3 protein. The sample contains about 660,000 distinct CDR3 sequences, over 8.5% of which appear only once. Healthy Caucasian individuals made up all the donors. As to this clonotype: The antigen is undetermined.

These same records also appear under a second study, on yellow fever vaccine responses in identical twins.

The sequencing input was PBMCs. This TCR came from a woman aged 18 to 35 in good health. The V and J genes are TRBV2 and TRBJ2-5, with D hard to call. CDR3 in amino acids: CASTLWFGETQYF. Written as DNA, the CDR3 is TGTGCCAGCACCCTCTGGTTCGGGGAGACCCAGTACTTC.